Shown below are 4 T cell receptor beta chains from a single sample sequenced in a study of CD8 T cells in Susac syndrome. Reverse transcription of about 0.45 to 1 ug RNA was carried out with random hexamers. TCRdb called the immunoSEQ multiplex PCR reads again in MiXCR, with one record for every CDR3 protein. The sample carries some 300,000 distinct CDR3 sequences, about 89% recorded once. Sequencing was carried out using CD8+ T cells from PBMCs. The receptors shown here come from a human donor with multiple sclerosis.

The J gene is TRBJ1-5, the V gene TRBV6-2 or TRBV6-3; no reliable D call. This CDR3 is built from 15 residues. The ends were cut back, 5 bases at V and 7 bases at J, with 18 bases in the middle. From germline, CDR1 is MNHEY and CDR2 SVGEGT. CDR3 protein: CASSPLPGEKQPQHF. The CDR3 DNA is TGTGCCAGCAGTCCCCTCCCCGGGGAGAAACAGCCCCAGCATTTT.

The V gene is TRBV24-1, the J gene TRBJ1-4; D remains ambiguous. Germline V lookup: CDR1 KGHDR, CDR2 SFDVKD. V lost 1 base and J 7 bases, leaving 12 bases between the germline ends. This CDR3 contains 15 residues. Here the CDR3 DNA reads TGTGCCACCAGTGATTTTTCCGCGGAGGGTGAAAAACTGTTTTTT. Residues: CATSDFSAEGEKLFF.

A remark on this clonotype: One junction end disagrees with the germline gene, perhaps due to a read error. V usage is TRBV7-8 and J usage is TRBJ2-7; D may be TRBD2 (5 bases). Germline CDR1 and CDR2: SGHVS and FQNEAQ. This CDR3 contains 13 residues. CDR3 nucleotides: TGTGCCAGCAGCTCCCTGAGCGACTACAAGCAGTACTTC. Translating gives CASSSLSDYKQYF.

The genes are TRBV7-2 and TRBJ1-1, with D tentatively TRBD1 (5 bases). The V gene's germline CDR1 is SGHTA and CDR2 FQGNSA. The V and J ends lost 7 bases and 3 bases respectively, with 21 bases between them. This CDR3 has 16 amino acids. The CDR3 nucleotides read TGTGCCAGCATCGAAGGGCAGGGAATTGGGTACACTGAAGCTTTCTTT. Translating it yields CASIEGQGIGYTEAFF.